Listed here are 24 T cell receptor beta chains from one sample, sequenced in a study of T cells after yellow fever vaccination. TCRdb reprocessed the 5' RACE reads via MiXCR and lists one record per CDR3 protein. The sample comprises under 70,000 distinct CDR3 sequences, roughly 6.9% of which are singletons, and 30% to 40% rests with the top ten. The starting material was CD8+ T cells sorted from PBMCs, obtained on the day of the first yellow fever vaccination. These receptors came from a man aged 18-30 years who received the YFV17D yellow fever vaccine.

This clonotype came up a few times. This CDR3 is CASSSVDRHFYEQYV. The CDR3 nucleotides read TGTGCCAGCAGCAGCGTCGACAGGCATTTCTACGAGCAGTACGTC. The chain uses TRBV21-1 and TRBJ2-7; the D call TRBD1 from the table was never checked on the DNA. TRBV21-1 is assigned pseudogene status. The CDR3 has 15 amino acids.

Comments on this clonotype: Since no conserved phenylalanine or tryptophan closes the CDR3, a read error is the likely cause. The CDR3 DNA reads as TGTGCCAGCAGCCCCTCGGAAAAACTGTTTTCT. Translating it yields CASSPSEKLFS. This rearrangement joins TRBV7-9 to TRBJ1-4; D is unclear. Trimming cost V 5 bases and J 8 bases, with 6 bases left between them. The CDR3 sequence is 11 residues long. Germline V gene sequence: CDR1 SEHNR, CDR2 FQNEAQ (reference sequence).

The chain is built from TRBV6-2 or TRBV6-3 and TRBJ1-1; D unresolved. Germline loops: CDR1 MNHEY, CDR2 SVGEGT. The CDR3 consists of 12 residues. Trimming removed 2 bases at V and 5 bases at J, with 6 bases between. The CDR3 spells CASSYGRTEAFF. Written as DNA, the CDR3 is TGTGCCAGCAGTTACGGCCGGACTGAAGCTTTCTTT.

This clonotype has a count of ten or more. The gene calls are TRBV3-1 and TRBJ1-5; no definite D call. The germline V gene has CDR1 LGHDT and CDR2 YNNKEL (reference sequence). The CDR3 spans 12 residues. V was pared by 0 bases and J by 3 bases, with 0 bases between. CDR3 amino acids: CASSQDNQPQHF. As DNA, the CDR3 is TGTGCCAGCAGCCAAGACAATCAGCCCCAGCATTTT.

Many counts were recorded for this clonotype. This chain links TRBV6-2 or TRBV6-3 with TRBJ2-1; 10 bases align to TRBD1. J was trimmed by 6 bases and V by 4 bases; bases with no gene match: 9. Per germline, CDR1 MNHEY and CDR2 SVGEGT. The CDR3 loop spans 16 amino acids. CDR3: CASSSTGTGESNEQFF. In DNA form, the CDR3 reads TGTGCCAGCAGTTCCACCGGGACAGGGGAATCCAATGAGCAGTTCTTC.

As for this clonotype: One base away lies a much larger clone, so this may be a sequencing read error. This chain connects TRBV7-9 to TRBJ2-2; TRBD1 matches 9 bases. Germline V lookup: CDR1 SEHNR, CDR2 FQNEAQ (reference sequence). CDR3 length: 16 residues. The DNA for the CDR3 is TGTACCAGCAGCTTCTCGTACAGGGGGCTAAGCGGGGAGCTGTTTTTT. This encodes CTSSFSYRGLSGELFF.

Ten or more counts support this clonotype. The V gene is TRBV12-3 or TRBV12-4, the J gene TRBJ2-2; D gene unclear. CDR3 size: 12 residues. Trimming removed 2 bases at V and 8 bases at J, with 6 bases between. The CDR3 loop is CASSLYAGELFF. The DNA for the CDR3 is TGTGCCAGCAGTTTATACGCGGGGGAGCTGTTTTTT.

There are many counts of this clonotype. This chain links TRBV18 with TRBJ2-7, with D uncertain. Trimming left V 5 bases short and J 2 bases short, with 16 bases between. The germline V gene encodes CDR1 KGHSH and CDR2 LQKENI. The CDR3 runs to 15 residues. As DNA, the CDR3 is TGTGCCAGCTCAAGACGAACCCAGGCCCCCTACGAGCAGTACGTC. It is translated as CASSRRTQAPYEQYV.

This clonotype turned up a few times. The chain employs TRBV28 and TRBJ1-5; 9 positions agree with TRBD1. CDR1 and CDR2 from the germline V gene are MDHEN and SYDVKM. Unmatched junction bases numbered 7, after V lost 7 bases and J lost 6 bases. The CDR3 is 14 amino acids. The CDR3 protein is CASTFPTGGQPQHF. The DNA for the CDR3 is TGTGCCAGCACGTTCCCGACAGGGGGTCAGCCCCAGCATTTT.

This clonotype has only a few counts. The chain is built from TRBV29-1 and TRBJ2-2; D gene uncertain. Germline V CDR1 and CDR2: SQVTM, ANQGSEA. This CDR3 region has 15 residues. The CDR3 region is CGPLEPQPSPGELFF. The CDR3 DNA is TGCGGCCCCTTAGAACCTCAACCGTCCCCCGGGGAGCTGTTTTTT.

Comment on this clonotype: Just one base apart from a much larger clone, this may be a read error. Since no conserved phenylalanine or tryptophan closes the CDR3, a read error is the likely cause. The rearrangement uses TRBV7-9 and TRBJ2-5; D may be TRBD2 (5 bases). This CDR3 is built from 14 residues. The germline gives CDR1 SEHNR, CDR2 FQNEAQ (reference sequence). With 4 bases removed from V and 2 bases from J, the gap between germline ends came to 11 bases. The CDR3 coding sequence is TGTGCCAGCAGCTCATCGGACTGGCAAGAGACCCAGTACCTC. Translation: CASSSSDWQETQYL.

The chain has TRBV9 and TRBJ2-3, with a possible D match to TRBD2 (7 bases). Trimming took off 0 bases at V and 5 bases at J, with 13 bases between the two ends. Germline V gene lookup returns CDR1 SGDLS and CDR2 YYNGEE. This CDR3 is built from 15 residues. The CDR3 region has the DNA TGTGCCAGCAGCGTAGGGGGGGGCGTAAAAGATACGCAGTATTTT. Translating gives CASSVGGGVKDTQYF.

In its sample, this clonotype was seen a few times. The CDR3 DNA is TGTGCCAGCAGCTTATCACCTTGGAACGAGCAGTACTTC. Translating gives CASSLSPWNEQYF. The rearrangement links TRBV5-4 to TRBJ2-7, with D unresolved. The CDR3 loop spans 13 amino acids. Between the trimmed V and J ends, which lost 2 bases and 5 bases, there was a span of 11 bases. Germline CDR1 is SGHNT and CDR2 is YYREEE (reference sequence).

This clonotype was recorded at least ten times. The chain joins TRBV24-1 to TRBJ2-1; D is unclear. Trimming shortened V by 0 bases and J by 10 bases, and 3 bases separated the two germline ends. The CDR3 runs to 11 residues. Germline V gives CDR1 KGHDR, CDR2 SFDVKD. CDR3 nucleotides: TGTGCCACCAGTGATTTGCGCGAGCAGTTCTTC. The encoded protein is CATSDLREQFF.

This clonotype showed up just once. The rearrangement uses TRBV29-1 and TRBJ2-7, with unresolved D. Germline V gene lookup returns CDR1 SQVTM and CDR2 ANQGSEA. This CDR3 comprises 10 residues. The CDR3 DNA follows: TGCATCGATCACACATACGAGCAGTACGTC. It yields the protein CIDHTYEQYV.

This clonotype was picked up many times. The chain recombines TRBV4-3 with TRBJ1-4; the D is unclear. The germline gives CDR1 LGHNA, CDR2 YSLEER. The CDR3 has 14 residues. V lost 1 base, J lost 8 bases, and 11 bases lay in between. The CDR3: CASSQGRGYEKLFF. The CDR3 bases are TGCGCCAGCAGCCAAGGGAGAGGTTACGAAAAACTGTTTTTT.

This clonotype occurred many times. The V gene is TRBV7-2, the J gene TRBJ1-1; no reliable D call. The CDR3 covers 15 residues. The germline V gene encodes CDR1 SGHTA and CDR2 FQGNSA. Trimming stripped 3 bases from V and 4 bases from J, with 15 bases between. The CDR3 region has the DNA TGTGCCAGCAGCTTGGGCCCTGACCTGGGCACTGAAGCTTTCTTT. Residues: CASSLGPDLGTEAFF. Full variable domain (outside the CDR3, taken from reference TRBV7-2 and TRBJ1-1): GAGVSQSPSNKVTEKGKDVELRCDPISGHTALYWYRQSLGQGLEFLIYFQGNSAPDKSGLPSDRFSAERTGGSVSTLTIQRTQQEDSAVYLCASSLGPDLGTEAFFGQGTRLTVV.

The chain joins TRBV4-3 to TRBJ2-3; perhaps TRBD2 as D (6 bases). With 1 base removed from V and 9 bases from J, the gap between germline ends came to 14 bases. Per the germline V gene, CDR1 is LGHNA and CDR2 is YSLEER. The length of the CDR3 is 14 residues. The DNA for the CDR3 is TGCGCCAGCAGCCAAGGGGGGGAGGCGGGAACGCAGTATTTT. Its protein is CASSQGGEAGTQYF.

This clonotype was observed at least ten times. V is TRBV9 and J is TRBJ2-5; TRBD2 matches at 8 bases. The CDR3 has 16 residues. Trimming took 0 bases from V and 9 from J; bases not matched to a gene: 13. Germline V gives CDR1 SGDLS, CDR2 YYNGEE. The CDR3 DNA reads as TGTGCCAGCAGCGTAGATGGCGGGGGGCTTAAGGAGGCCCAGTACTTC. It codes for CASSVDGGGLKEAQYF.

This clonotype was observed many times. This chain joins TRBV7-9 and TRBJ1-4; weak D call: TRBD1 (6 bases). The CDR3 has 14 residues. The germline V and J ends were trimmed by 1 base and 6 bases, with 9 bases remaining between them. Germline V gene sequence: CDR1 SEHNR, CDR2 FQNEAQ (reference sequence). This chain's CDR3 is CASSLGRGYEKLFF. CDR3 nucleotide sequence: TGTGCCAGCAGCTTAGGCAGGGGATATGAAAAACTGTTTTTT.

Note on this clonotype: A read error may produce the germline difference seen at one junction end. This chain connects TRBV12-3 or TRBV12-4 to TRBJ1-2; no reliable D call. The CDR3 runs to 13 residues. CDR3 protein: CAIEDGRQIGYSF. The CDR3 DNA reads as TGTGCCATCGAAGATGGACGGCAAATAGGCTACTCCTTC.

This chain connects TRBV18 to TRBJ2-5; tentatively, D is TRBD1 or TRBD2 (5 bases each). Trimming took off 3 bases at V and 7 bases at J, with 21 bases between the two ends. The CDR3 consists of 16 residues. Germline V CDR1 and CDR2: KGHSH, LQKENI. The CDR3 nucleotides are TGTGCCAGCTCACCCCAAGGGACCTGGACGCGCGGGACCCAGTACTTC. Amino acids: CASSPQGTWTRGTQYF. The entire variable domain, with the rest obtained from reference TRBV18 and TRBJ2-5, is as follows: NAGVMQNPRHLVRRRGQEARLRCSPMKGHSHVYWYRQLPEEGLKFMVYLQKENIIDESGMPKERFSAEFPKEGPSILRIQQVVRGDSAAYFCASSPQGTWTRGTQYFGPGTRLLVL.

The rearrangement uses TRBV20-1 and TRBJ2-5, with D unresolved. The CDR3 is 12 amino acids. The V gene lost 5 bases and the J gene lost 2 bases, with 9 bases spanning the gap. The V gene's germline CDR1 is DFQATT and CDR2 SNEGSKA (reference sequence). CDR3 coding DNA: TGCAGTGCTTCGGATCCACAAGAGACCCAGTACTTC. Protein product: CSASDPQETQYF.

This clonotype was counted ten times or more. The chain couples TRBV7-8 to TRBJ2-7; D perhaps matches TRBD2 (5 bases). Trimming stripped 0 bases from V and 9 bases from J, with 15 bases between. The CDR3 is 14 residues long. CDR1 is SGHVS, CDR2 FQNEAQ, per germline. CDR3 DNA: TGTGCCAGCAGCTTAGCGGACGGGGTAGGGAGGCAGTACGTC. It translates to CASSLADGVGRQYV.